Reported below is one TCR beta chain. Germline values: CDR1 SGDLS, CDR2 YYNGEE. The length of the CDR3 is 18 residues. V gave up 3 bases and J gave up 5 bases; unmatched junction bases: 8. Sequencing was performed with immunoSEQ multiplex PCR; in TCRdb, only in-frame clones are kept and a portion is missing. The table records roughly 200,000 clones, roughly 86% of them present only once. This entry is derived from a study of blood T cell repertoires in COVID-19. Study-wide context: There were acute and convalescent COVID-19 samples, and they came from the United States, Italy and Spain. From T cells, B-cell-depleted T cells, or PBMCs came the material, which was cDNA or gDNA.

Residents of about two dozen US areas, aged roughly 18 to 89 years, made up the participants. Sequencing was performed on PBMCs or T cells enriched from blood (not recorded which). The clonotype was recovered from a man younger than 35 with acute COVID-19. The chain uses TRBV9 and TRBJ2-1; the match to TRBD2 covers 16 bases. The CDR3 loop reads CASSGRSGTSGGDNEQFF. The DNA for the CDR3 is TGTGCCAGCAGCGGGCGTTCCGGGACTAGCGGGGGGGACAATGAGCAGTTCTTC.